This is a list of T cell receptor beta chains from one sample in a study of vaccination effects on CD4 cells after COVID-19. These receptors have no identified antigens. Sequenced by immunoSEQ multiplex PCR; TCRdb stores in-frame clones only, minus some. The sample has fewer than 35,000 clones; more than 60% are singletons. This specimen was CD4+ T cells from PBMCs cultured with a peptide pool, taken before COVID-19 vaccination. These receptor sequences come from a human donor who had a prior SARS-CoV-2 infection. Both conserved end residues are part of each CDR3. D genes are given only for firm matches. Rows give clone size only sometimes, using once, few, many, or a class for an expanded clone.

NA,TRBJ2-7,TRBV19,NA,CASSGSGALSYEQYF,TGTGCCAGTAGTGGCTCCGGGGCACTCTCCTACGAGCAGTACTTC
TRBD1,TRBJ1-2,TRBV19,NA,CASSIAGQAWDYGYTF,TGTGCCAGTAGTATAGCGGGACAGGCGTGGGACTATGGCTACACCTTC
NA,TRBJ1-4,TRBV27,NA,CASSLSSLSLRDRAEKLFF,TGTGCCAGCAGTTTATCGAGTTTATCCCTCCGGGACCGAGCTGAAAAACTGTTTTTT
TRBD2,TRBJ2-1,TRBV9,NA,CASSSRLAGGSSYNEQFF,TGTGCCAGCAGCTCCCGACTAGCGGGGGGGAGCTCCTACAATGAGCAGTTCTTC
NA,TRBJ1-4,TRBV10-3,NA,CAISESRSSLGEKLFF,TGTGCCATCAGTGAGTCCCGGTCATCTCTTGGGGAAAAACTGTTTTTT
NA,TRBJ2-1,TRBV6-5,NA,CASSYGGEQFF,TGTGCCAGCAGTTACGGCGGTGAGCAGTTCTTC
NA,TRBJ1-6,TRBV6-5,NA,CASSYATRGVNSSLHF,TGTGCCAGCAGTTACGCGACAAGGGGGGTTAATTCATCCCTCCACTTT
NA,TRBJ2-7,TRBV5-5,NA,CASSNKGYSYEQYF,TGTGCCAGCAGCAACAAAGGATACTCCTACGAGCAGTACTTC
NA,TRBJ2-5,TRBV27,NA,CASRGLGLGPGETQYF,TGTGCCAGCAGGGGCCTCGGGCTTGGTCCCGGGGAGACCCAGTACTTC
TRBD1,TRBJ2-2,TRBV9,NA,CASSERTGRRTGELFF,TGTGCCAGCAGCGAGAGGACAGGGCGAAGGACCGGGGAGCTGTTTTTT
NA,TRBJ1-5,TRBV5-6,NA,CASSLASNQPQHF,TGTGCCAGCAGCTTGGCCAGCAATCAGCCCCAGCATTTT
TRBD2,TRBJ2-3,TRBV9,NA,CASSGTSRDTQYF,TGTGCCAGCAGCGGGACTAGCAGAGATACGCAGTATTTT
TRBD1,TRBJ2-2,TRBV4-3,NA,CAGSQEGGQGVGGTGELFF,TGCGCCGGCAGCCAAGAGGGGGGACAGGGGGTTGGGGGCACCGGGGAGCTGTTTTTT
TRBD2,TRBJ2-4,TRBV9,NA,CASSVAGLPHLAKNIQYF,TGTGCCAGCAGCGTAGCGGGACTACCCCATCTAGCCAAAAACATTCAGTACTTC
NA,TRBJ2-2,TRBV6-5,few,CASSYQNTGELFF,TGTGCCAGCAGTTACCAGAACACCGGGGAGCTGTTTTTT
NA,TRBJ1-3,TRBV10-2,NA,CASSVTHNPGNTIYF,TGCGCCAGCAGTGTAACCCACAACCCTGGAAACACCATATATTTT
NA,TRBJ2-3,TRBV5-4,NA,CATTPKETDTQYF,TGTGCCACAACCCCAAAAGAGACAGATACGCAGTATTTT
TRBD2,TRBJ2-1,TRBV7-2,NA,CASSLFVSGTSGNNEQFF,TGTGCCAGCAGCTTATTTGTCTCCGGGACTAGCGGGAACAATGAGCAGTTCTTC
TRBD1,TRBJ1-4,TRBV6-5,NA,CASSYLQGVDEKLFF,TGTGCCAGCAGTTACTTACAGGGGGTGGATGAAAAACTGTTTTTT
TRBD1,TRBJ1-2,TRBV7-2,NA,CASSLEGTGGYGYTF,TGTGCCAGCAGCTTAGAGGGGACAGGGGGCTATGGCTACACCTTC
NA,TRBJ2-7,TRBV2,NA,CASKLRESSYEQYF,TGTGCCAGCAAACTCAGGGAGAGCTCCTACGAGCAGTACTTC
NA,TRBJ1-3,TRBV4-1,many,CASSQDRLTPGFSGNTIYF,TGCGCCAGCAGCCAAGATCGGTTAACACCGGGGTTCTCTGGAAACACCATATATTTT
TRBD2,TRBJ2-7,TRBV4-1,NA,CASSPRLAGTYEQYF,TGCGCCAGCAGCCCTCGACTAGCGGGAACCTACGAGCAGTACTTC
NA,TRBJ1-6,TRBV7-9,NA,CASSLTQQGNVPLHF,TGTGCCAGCAGCTTAACGCAACAGGGCAACGTCCCCCTCCACTTT
NA,TRBJ2-3,TRBV30,NA,CAWSEGGSTDTQYF,TGTGCCTGGAGTGAGGGCGGCAGCACAGATACGCAGTATTTT
NA,TRBJ2-1,TRBV9,NA,CASSVEVRGEQFF,TGTGCCAGCAGCGTAGAAGTGCGGGGTGAGCAGTTCTTC
TRBD2,TRBJ2-1,TRBV7-3,NA,CASSSGGSSYNEQFF,TGTGCCAGCAGCAGCGGCGGGAGCTCCTACAATGAGCAGTTCTTC
NA,TRBJ2-7,TRBV3-1/TRBV3-2,NA,CASSQDLAGSSYEQYF,TGTGCCAGCAGCCAAGATCTGGCAGGAAGTTCCTACGAGCAGTACTTC
NA,TRBJ2-3,TRBV20-1,once,CSASLPSYTDTQYF,TGCAGTGCTAGTCTACCGTCTTACACAGATACGCAGTATTTT
TRBD2,TRBJ2-3,TRBV5-6,few,CASSTSGGVADTQYF,TGTGCCAGCAGCACCAGCGGGGGAGTTGCCGATACGCAGTATTTT
NA,TRBJ2-1,TRBV21-1,NA,CASSKAEGAGNEQFF,TGTGCCAGCAGCAAAGCAGAGGGGGCGGGGAATGAGCAGTTCTTC
NA,TRBJ1-3,TRBV4-3,NA,CASSQDGTGNTIYF,TGCGCCAGCAGCCAGGACGGTACTGGAAACACCATATATTTT
NA,TRBJ1-1,TRBV7-2,NA,CASSSYQGIEAFF,TGTGCCAGCAGCTCCTACCAGGGAATTGAAGCTTTCTTT
TRBD2,TRBJ2-7,TRBV9,once,CASSVSIGGYEQYF,TGTGCCAGCAGCGTATCAATCGGGGGGTACGAGCAGTACTTC
NA,TRBJ1-1,TRBV7-2,few,CASSLGGVTNTEAFF,TGTGCCAGCAGCTTAGGCGGGGTGACGAACACTGAAGCTTTCTTT
TRBD2,TRBJ2-1,TRBV4-2,NA,CASSQGIVRGSGDNEQFF,TGTGCCAGCAGCCAAGGGATTGTGCGCGGGAGCGGCGACAATGAGCAGTTCTTC
NA,TRBJ1-1,TRBV21-1,NA,CASSPQARNTEAFF,TGTGCCAGCAGCCCCCAGGCTCGAAACACTGAAGCTTTCTTT
NA,TRBJ1-5,TRBV30,NA,CAWSHRENQPQHF,TGTGCCTGGAGTCACAGGGAAAATCAGCCCCAGCATTTT
TRBD2,TRBJ2-7,TRBV6-5,NA,CASRSGGSSYEQYF,TGTGCCAGCAGGAGCGGGGGGTCCTCCTACGAGCAGTACTTC
NA,TRBJ1-4,TRBV21-1,NA,CASRSGQGRKLFF,TGTGCCAGCAGGTCGGGACAGGGGCGAAAACTGTTTTTT
NA,TRBJ1-5,TRBV7-9,NA,CASSFGRPDQPQHF,TGTGCCAGCAGCTTTGGACGGCCGGATCAGCCCCAGCATTTT
NA,TRBJ1-2,TRBV7-9,few,CASSQQGGQVNGYTF,TGTGCCAGCAGCCAACAAGGTGGACAAGTTAATGGCTACACCTTC
NA,TRBJ2-7,TRBV5-4,NA,CASSYGAGYEQYF,TGTGCCAGCAGCTACGGGGCCGGCTACGAGCAGTACTTC
TRBD2,TRBJ2-2,TRBV15,NA,CATSMGLGTSDTGELFF,TGTGCCACCAGCATGGGACTAGGTACCTCCGACACCGGGGAGCTGTTTTTT
TRBD2,TRBJ2-3,TRBV5-6,NA,CASSFGLAGADTQYF,TGTGCCAGCAGTTTCGGGCTAGCGGGGGCAGATACGCAGTATTTT
NA,TRBJ1-6,TRBV10-3,few,CATWTEGSPLHF,TGTGCCACCTGGACAGAGGGTTCACCCCTCCACTTT
NA,TRBJ1-4,TRBV6-1,NA,CASSEVRGYDEKLFF,TGTGCCAGCAGTGAGGTTCGGGGATACGATGAAAAACTGTTTTTT
NA,TRBJ1-6,TRBV27,NA,CASGRFGNSPLHF,TGTGCCAGCGGACGATTCGGCAATTCACCCCTCCACTTT
TRBD2,TRBJ2-2,TRBV5-6,NA,CASSFGGRNTGELFF,TGTGCCAGCAGCTTCGGCGGGAGAAACACCGGGGAGCTGTTTTTT
NA,TRBJ2-5,TRBV19,NA,CASSQAGQRETQYF,TGTGCCAGTAGTCAAGCCGGACAAAGAGAGACCCAGTACTTC
NA,TRBJ2-3,TRBV29-1,few,CSGDSGGVDTQYF,TGCAGCGGAGATAGCGGAGGGGTAGATACGCAGTATTTT
TRBD2,TRBJ2-1,TRBV2,once,CASEKAGGFLEQFF,TGTGCCAGTGAAAAAGCGGGGGGGTTCTTAGAGCAGTTCTTC
NA,TRBJ2-7,TRBV18,NA,CASSPSGSYEQYF,TGTGCCAGCTCACCTTCCGGGAGCTACGAGCAGTACTTC